Below, 29 T cell receptor beta chains from the same sample are listed, as sequenced in a study of cytomegalovirus exposure and HLA in healthy donors. Primers for the PCR totalled 60 Vbeta and 13 Jbeta. Profiling relied on immunoSEQ multiplex PCR, and the TCRdb table lists in-frame clones only, not all of them. The table records 150,000 to 200,000 clones, approximately 81% of them present only once. The sequenced sample was PBMCs. These receptors were obtained from a man aged 18 to 29 in good health and CMV-seropositive.

The rearrangement joins TRBV15 to TRBJ2-7; the match to TRBD2 covers 9 bases. The V and J ends lost 8 bases and 2 bases, in that order; junction bases with no gene match: 7. The germline gives CDR1 LNHNV, CDR2 YYDKDF (reference sequence). This CDR3 spans 14 amino acids. CDR3 sequence reads: CATSFGGGAYEQYF. The CDR3 DNA reads TGTGCCACCTCGTTTGGCGGGGGGGCCTACGAGCAGTACTTC. The entire variable domain, with the rest obtained from reference TRBV15 and TRBJ2-7, is as follows: DAMVIQNPRYQVTQFGKPVTLSCSQTLNHNVMYWYQQKSSQAPKLLFHYYDKDFNNEADTPDNFQSRRPNTSFCFLDIRSPGLGDTAMYLCATSFGGGAYEQYFGPGTRLTVT.

This CDR3 is CASSIPGAQHF. The CDR3 DNA reads as TGTGCCAGTAGTATCCCGGGGGCCCAGCATTTT. The chain links TRBV19 to TRBJ1-5; a possible D gene is TRBD1 (5 bases). This CDR3 is built from 11 residues. CDR1 LNHDA and CDR2 SQIVND come from the germline V gene (reference sequence). Trimming pared 3 bases from V and 11 bases from J, leaving 8 bases between.

This clone occurred once. The DNA of the CDR3 is TGTGCCAGCAGCTTAGCGGCTAGCGGGGGCTCCTACAATGAGCAGTTCTTC. It encodes CASSLAASGGSYNEQFF. The genes are TRBV7-2 and TRBJ2-1, with TRBD2 matching 10 bases. CDR3 length equals 17 residues. With V trimmed by 0 bases and J by 0 bases, 2 bases remained unmatched. The germline V gene has CDR1 SGHTA and CDR2 FQGNSA.

The chain recombines TRBV29-1 with TRBJ2-7, with 7 bases aligning to TRBD1. The germline gives CDR1 SQVTM, CDR2 ANQGSEA. V shed 7 bases, J shed 4 bases, and the junction held 10 bases outside the gene matches. The CDR3 consists of 13 residues. CDR3 protein: CSAIPGGKYEQYF. In DNA form, the CDR3 reads TGCAGCGCGATTCCAGGGGGTAAATACGAGCAGTACTTC.

V gene TRBV11-3 combines with J gene TRBJ2-1; D possibly corresponds to TRBD2 (6 bases). The CDR3 has 13 residues. Trimming shortened V by 4 bases and J by 8 bases, and 12 bases separated the two germline ends. The germline gives CDR1 SGHNT, CDR2 YENEEA. The CDR3 is CASSSRLVYEQFF. For the CDR3, the DNA is TGTGCCAGCAGCTCGAGACTAGTATATGAGCAGTTCTTC.

The V gene is TRBV19, the J gene TRBJ2-1; TRBD2 matches 12 bases. This CDR3 contains 13 residues. The V segment lost 4 bases and the J segment 14 bases; nucleotides outside the gene matches: 6. Germline CDR1 LNHDA, CDR2 SQIVND (reference sequence). As DNA, the CDR3 is TGTGCCAGTAGTACCGGACTAGCGGGGAACGAGTTCTTC. Its translation: CASSTGLAGNEFF.

The chain recombines TRBV5-1 with TRBJ1-1; 8 positions match TRBD1. The CDR3 runs to 14 residues. J lost 3 bases, V lost 5 bases, and 6 bases had no gene match. Looked up from germline, CDR1 is SGHRS and CDR2 is YFSETQ. The CDR3 spells CASRSGQAYTEAFF. The CDR3 region has the DNA TGCGCCAGCAGATCGGGACAGGCGTACACTGAAGCTTTCTTT.

This clone occurred a few times. The chain is built from TRBV6-5 and TRBJ1-2; TRBD1 matches at 9 bases. The V gene's germline CDR1 is MNHEY and CDR2 SVGAGI. The CDR3 sequence is 13 residues long. Trimming removed 6 bases from V and 5 bases from J; junction bases left unmatched: 4. CDR3 nucleotide sequence: TGTGCCAGCAGACCCGGGACAGGGTATGGCTACACCTTC. It specifies CASRPGTGYGYTF.

The V and J genes are TRBV19 and TRBJ1-1; D unclear. The CDR3 runs 12 residues. Germline loops: CDR1 LNHDA, CDR2 SQIVND (reference sequence). V was trimmed by 3 bases and J by 11 bases, leaving 13 bases between them. The CDR3 bases are TGTGCCAGTAGTATGTTGGAGGGTATGGCTTTCTTT. The encoded protein is CASSMLEGMAFF.

V and J are TRBV30 and TRBJ2-3; a possible D gene is TRBD2 (6 bases). There are 13 residues in the CDR3. The ends were cut back, 4 bases at V and 2 bases at J, with 10 bases in the middle. In germline, CDR1 is GTSNPN, CDR2 SVGIG (reference sequence). The CDR3 DNA reads TGTGCCTGGATCGGGGGAATCACAGATACGCAGTATTTT. It yields the protein CAWIGGITDTQYF.

The chain carries TRBV27 and TRBJ1-2, with 7 bases that match TRBD1. Germline CDR1 is MNHEY and CDR2 is SMNVEV (reference sequence). The CDR3 sequence is 15 residues long. Trimming removed 5 bases from V and 9 bases from J; junction bases left unmatched: 15. In DNA, the CDR3 is TGTGCCAGCAGTCCGAAAACAAAGGGGGCTCTAAGCTACACCTTC. Translation: CASSPKTKGALSYTF.

The chain recombines TRBV5-5 with TRBJ1-5; possibly TRBD1 for D (5 bases). The CDR3 covers 13 residues. V lost 4 bases to trimming and J lost 7 bases, with 12 bases between them. Germline loops: CDR1 SGHKS, CDR2 YYEKEE (reference sequence). CDR3: CASSSDGAQPQHF. In DNA, the CDR3 is TGTGCCAGCAGCAGCGATGGGGCACAGCCCCAGCATTTT.

The chain employs TRBV15 and TRBJ2-3; 11 positions match TRBD2. Germline lookup yields CDR1 LNHNV and CDR2 YYDKDF (reference sequence). This CDR3 has 16 residues. V gave up 3 bases and J gave up 3 bases; unmatched junction bases: 5. CDR3: CATSSFSGGGTDTQYF. DNA of the CDR3: TGTGCCACCAGCAGTTTTAGCGGGGGGGGGACAGATACGCAGTATTTT.

With respect to this clone: A junction end diverges from the germline sequence, so it may reflect a read error. The rearrangement links TRBV7-7 to TRBJ2-2; possibly TRBD2 for D (5 bases). The CDR3 runs to 15 residues. Looked up from germline, CDR1 is SSHAT and CDR2 is FNYEAQ (reference sequence). Written as DNA, the CDR3 is TGTGCTAGCAGCCCTTCACGGGGATGGACCGGGGAGCTGTTTTTT. This encodes CASSPSRGWTGELFF.

This rearrangement joins TRBV6-5 to TRBJ2-5; perhaps TRBD2 as D (6 bases). V was pared by 4 bases and J by 5 bases, with 17 bases between. The CDR3 consists of 15 residues. From germline, CDR1 is MNHEY and CDR2 SVGAGI. The chain's CDR3 is CASSSPGGVGETQYF. CDR3 nucleotide sequence: TGTGCCAGCAGTTCCCCAGGAGGGGTCGGGGAGACCCAGTACTTC.

The chain recombines TRBV21-1 with TRBJ2-5; TRBD1, the table's D call, was not compared with the DNA. TRBV21-1 is described as a pseudogene. This CDR3 region has 17 residues. The CDR3: CASSTVPRGPDQETQYF. CDR3 sequence (DNA): TGTGCCAGCAGCACCGTCCCCCGTGGCCCAGACCAAGAGACCCAGTACTTC.

The chain couples TRBV11-2 to TRBJ1-2; D gene unclear. This CDR3 has 15 amino acids. Germline assignment: CDR1 SGHAT and CDR2 FQNNGV. V dropped 3 bases and J dropped 5 bases, with 16 bases sitting between them. The CDR3 coding sequence is TGTGCCAGCAGCTTTAGCATAGCGGATTTGTATGGCTACACCTTC. It encodes CASSFSIADLYGYTF. Full variable domain (outside the CDR3, taken from reference TRBV11-2 and TRBJ1-2): EAGVAQSPRYKIIEKRQSVAFWCNPISGHATLYWYQQILGQGPKLLIQFQNNGVVDDSQLPKDRFSAERLKGVDSTLKIQPAKLEDSAVYLCASSFSIADLYGYTFGSGTRLTVV.

This clone was observed a single time. The chain couples TRBV19 to TRBJ1-2, with D unclear. CDR3 size: 12 residues. Trimming stripped 5 bases from V and 7 bases from J, with 11 bases between. The V gene's germline CDR1 is LNHDA and CDR2 SQIVND (reference sequence). The CDR3 DNA reads TGTGCCAGTAGTCCGAGAGAGGGTGGCTACACCTTC. Protein product: CASSPREGGYTF.

The chain employs TRBV4-2 and TRBJ2-7, with 8 bases identical to TRBD1. With 1 base clipped from V and 2 bases from J, the junction kept 4 bases outside the gene matches. This CDR3 comprises 15 residues. Germline CDR1 reads LGHNA; CDR2 reads YNFKEQ. The DNA of the CDR3 is TGTGCCAGCAGCCAAGCAACAGGGGGGACCTACGAGCAGTACTTC. This codes for CASSQATGGTYEQYF.

This clone was counted only a few times. The rearrangement links TRBV13 to TRBJ2-1, with 9 bases matching TRBD2. In germline, CDR1 is PRHDT, CDR2 FYEKMQ (reference sequence). V lost 4 bases and J lost 8; bases outside the gene matches: 6. This CDR3 has 14 residues. CDR3 sequence: CASSWQRGAHEQFF. In nucleotides, the CDR3 is TGTGCCAGCAGCTGGCAGCGGGGGGCCCATGAGCAGTTCTTC. The full variable domain, rest sourced from reference TRBV13 and TRBJ2-1, is AAGVIQSPRHLIKEKRETATLKCYPIPRHDTVYWYQQGPGQDPQFLISFYEKMQSDKGSIPDRFSAQQFSDYHSELNMSSLELGDSALYFCASSWQRGAHEQFFGPGTRLTVL.

A remark on this clone: Germline is not matched at one junction end, which may reflect a read error. The chain couples TRBV11-1 to TRBJ2-6, with TRBD1 as a possible D gene (5 bases). From germline, CDR1 is SGHAT and CDR2 FQDESV (reference sequence). The CDR3 loop spans 16 amino acids. The CDR3 DNA reads TGTGCCAGCAGTACCAGGGTTGGCTCTGGGGCCAACGGCCTGACTTTC. This codes for CASSTRVGSGANGLTF.

The CDR3 loop is CASSLGTGANQPQHF. The CDR3 bases are TGTGCCAGCAGCTTAGGTACAGGGGCCAATCAGCCCCAGCATTTT. The V call is TRBV7-6, the J call TRBJ1-5; 7 bases match TRBD1. Trimming cost V 1 base and J 3 bases; bases outside gene matches: 3. The V gene's germline CDR1 is SGHVS and CDR2 FNYEAQ. The CDR3 is made up of 15 amino acids.

This sequence joins TRBV12-5 and TRBJ1-3; perhaps TRBD1 as D (5 bases). The CDR3 spans 15 residues. Trimming removed 1 base at V and 2 bases at J, with 9 bases between. Per germline, CDR1 LGHNT and CDR2 FRNRAP. CDR3 in DNA: TGTGCTAGTGGTTTGGGAGACAGCGCTGGAAACACCATATATTTT. Protein: CASGLGDSAGNTIYF.

The DNA of the CDR3 is TGCGCCAGCAGCTTTCGGGGTAACTATGGCTACACCTTC. Its protein product is CASSFRGNYGYTF. The chain employs TRBV5-1 and TRBJ1-2, with D unresolved. The CDR3 totals 13 residues. Looked up from germline, CDR1 is SGHRS and CDR2 is YFSETQ. V gave up 2 bases and J gave up 1 base, with 6 bases separating them.

As regards this clone: One end of the junction varies from germline; a read error may be responsible. The gene calls are TRBV7-2 and TRBJ1-6, with a possible D match to TRBD1 (6 bases). Germline V gene sequence: CDR1 SGHTA, CDR2 FQGNSA. The CDR3 spans 15 residues. CDR3 sequence: CASSLIRGHDSPFHF. The CDR3 region has the DNA TGTGCCAGCAGCTTAATTAGGGGACATGATTCACCCTTCCACTTT. Using reference TRBV7-2 and TRBJ1-6 for the parts outside the CDR3, the full variable domain is GAGVSQSPSNKVTEKGKDVELRCDPISGHTALYWYRQSLGQGLEFLIYFQGNSAPDKSGLPSDRFSAERTGGSVSTLTIQRTQQEDSAVYLCASSLIRGHDSPFHFGNGTRLTVT.

This clone was recorded once. The rearrangement links TRBV7-9 to TRBJ1-6; the D is unclear. The CDR3 has 14 amino acids. Germline V gene lookup returns CDR1 SEHNR and CDR2 FQNEAQ (reference sequence). Deletions cut 6 bases from V and 4 bases from J, with 10 bases between. The DNA for the CDR3 is TGTGCCAGCAGTCTCGGGAATTATAATTCACCCCTCCACTTT. This sequence encodes CASSLGNYNSPLHF.

This clone is a singleton in its sample. This chain connects TRBV4-2 to TRBJ2-1; the D gene is possibly TRBD2 (6 bases). Trimming shortened V by 4 bases and J by 0 bases, and 13 bases separated the two germline ends. This CDR3 comprises 16 residues. Per the germline V gene, CDR1 is LGHNA and CDR2 is YNFKEQ. Here the CDR3 reads CASSPLAASSYNEQFF. CDR3 nucleotide sequence: TGTGCCAGCAGCCCCTTAGCGGCGAGCTCCTACAATGAGCAGTTCTTC.

This CDR3 is CASKGFDYNEQFF. In nucleotides, the CDR3 is TGTGCCAGCAAGGGGTTCGACTACAATGAGCAGTTCTTC. The genes are TRBV7-3 and TRBJ2-1; possibly TRBD1 for D (5 bases). This CDR3 is 13 amino acids long. Germline V gene sequence: CDR1 SGHTA, CDR2 FQGTGA. Trimming stripped 7 bases from V and 3 bases from J, with 10 bases between.

This chain links TRBV5-4 with TRBJ2-2; D unresolved. The germline CDR1 and CDR2 sequences are SGHNT and YYREEE (reference sequence). CDR3 length: 13 amino acids. V lost 5 bases to trimming and J lost 1 base, with 6 bases between them. CDR3 DNA: TGTGCCAGCAGAGAGGAGAACACCGGGGAGCTGTTTTTT. This sequence encodes CASREENTGELFF.